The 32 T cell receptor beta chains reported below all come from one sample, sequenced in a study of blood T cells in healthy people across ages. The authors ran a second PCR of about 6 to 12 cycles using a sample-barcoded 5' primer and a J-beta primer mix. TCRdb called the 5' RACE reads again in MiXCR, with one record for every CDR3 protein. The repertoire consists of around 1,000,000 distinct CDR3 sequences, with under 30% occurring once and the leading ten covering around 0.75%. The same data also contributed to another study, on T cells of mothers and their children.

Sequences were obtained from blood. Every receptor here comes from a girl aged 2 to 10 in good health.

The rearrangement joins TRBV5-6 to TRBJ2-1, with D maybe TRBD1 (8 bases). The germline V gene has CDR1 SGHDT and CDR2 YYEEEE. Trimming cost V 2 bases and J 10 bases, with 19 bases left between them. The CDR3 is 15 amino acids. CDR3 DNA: TGTGCCAGCAGCTTAAACAGGGGGGGCCAAAGAGAGCAGTTCTTC. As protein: CASSLNRGGQREQFF. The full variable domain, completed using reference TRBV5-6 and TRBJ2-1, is DAGVTQSPTHLIKTRGQQVTLRCSPKSGHDTVSWYQQALGQGPQFIFQYYEEEERQRGNFPDRFSGHQFPNYSSELNVNALLLGDSALYLCASSLNRGGQREQFFGPGTRLTVL.

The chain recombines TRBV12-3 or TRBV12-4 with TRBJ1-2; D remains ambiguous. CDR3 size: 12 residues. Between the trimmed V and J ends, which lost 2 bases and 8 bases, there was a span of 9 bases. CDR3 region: CASSLWAGGYTF. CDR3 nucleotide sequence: TGTGCCAGCAGTTTATGGGCGGGAGGCTACACCTTC.

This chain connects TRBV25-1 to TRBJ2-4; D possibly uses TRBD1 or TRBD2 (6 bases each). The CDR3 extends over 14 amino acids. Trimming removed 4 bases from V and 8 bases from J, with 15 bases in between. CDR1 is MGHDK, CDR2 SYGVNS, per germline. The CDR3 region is CASSGWNREDIQYF. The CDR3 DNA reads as TGTGCCAGCAGTGGCTGGAACAGGGAGGACATTCAGTACTTC.

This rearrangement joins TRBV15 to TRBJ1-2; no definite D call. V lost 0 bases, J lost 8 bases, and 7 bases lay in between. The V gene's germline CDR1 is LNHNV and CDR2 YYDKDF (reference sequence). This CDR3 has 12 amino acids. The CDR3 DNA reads TGTGCCACCAGCAGAGATGCCACAGGCTACACCTTC. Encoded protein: CATSRDATGYTF.

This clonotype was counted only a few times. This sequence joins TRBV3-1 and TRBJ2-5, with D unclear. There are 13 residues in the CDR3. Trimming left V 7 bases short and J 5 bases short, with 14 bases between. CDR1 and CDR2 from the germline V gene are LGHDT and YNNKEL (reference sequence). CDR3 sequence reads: CASTKVEEETQYF. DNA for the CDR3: TGTGCCAGCACCAAAGTAGAGGAGGAGACCCAGTACTTC.

The CDR3 DNA is TGTGCCAGCAGCGTGGACGGTGGGATTGAAAAACTGTTTTTT. It yields the protein CASSVDGGIEKLFF. J is TRBJ1-4 and V is TRBV7-2; D gene uncertain. CDR1 and CDR2 (germline): SGHTA, FQGNSA. Trimming removed 5 bases from V and 7 bases from J, with 14 bases in between. This CDR3 is built from 14 residues.

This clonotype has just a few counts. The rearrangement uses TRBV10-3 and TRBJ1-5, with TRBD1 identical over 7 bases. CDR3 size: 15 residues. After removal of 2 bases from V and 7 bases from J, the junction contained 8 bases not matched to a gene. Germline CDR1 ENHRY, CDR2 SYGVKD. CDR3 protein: CAISEPGQSRQPQHF. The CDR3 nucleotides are TGTGCCATCAGTGAGCCGGGACAGTCAAGGCAGCCCCAGCATTTT.

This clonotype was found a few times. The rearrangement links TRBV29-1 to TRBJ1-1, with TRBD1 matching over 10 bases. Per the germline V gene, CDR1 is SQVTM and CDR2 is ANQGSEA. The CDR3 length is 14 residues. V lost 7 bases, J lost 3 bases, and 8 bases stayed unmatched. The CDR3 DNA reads TGCAGCGCCGGACAGGGGGAGGGGTACACTGAAGCTTTCTTT. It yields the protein CSAGQGEGYTEAFF.

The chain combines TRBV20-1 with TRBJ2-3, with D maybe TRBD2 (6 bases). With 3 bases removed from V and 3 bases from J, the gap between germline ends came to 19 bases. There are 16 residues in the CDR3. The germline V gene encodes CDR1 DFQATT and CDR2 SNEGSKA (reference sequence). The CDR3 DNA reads TGCAGTGCTAGTGGGGCCCGGGACTCGCAGACAGATACGCAGTATTTT. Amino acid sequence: CSASGARDSQTDTQYF.

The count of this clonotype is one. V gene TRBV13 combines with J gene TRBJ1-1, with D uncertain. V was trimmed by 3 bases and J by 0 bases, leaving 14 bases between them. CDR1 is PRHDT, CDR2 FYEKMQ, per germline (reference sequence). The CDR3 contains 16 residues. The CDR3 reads CASSFRTGNMNTEAFF. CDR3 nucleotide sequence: TGTGCCAGCAGCTTCCGGACCGGAAACATGAACACTGAAGCTTTCTTT. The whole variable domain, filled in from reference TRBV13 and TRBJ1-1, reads AAGVIQSPRHLIKEKRETATLKCYPIPRHDTVYWYQQGPGQDPQFLISFYEKMQSDKGSIPDRFSAQQFSDYHSELNMSSLELGDSALYFCASSFRTGNMNTEAFFGQGTRLTVV.

Here the CDR3 DNA reads TGTGCCAGTAGTATAATAGCGGGAGAGACCCAGTACTTC. It codes for CASSIIAGETQYF. V is TRBV19 and J is TRBJ2-5; 7 bases map to TRBD2. The CDR3 sequence is 13 residues long. J lost 4 bases, V lost 2 bases, and 1 base had no gene match. Germline V lookup: CDR1 LNHDA, CDR2 SQIVND (reference sequence).

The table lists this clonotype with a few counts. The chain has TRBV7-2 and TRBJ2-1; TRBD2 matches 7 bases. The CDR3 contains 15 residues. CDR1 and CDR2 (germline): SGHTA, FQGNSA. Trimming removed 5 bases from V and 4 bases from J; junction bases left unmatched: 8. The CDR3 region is CASSLGLISYNEQFF. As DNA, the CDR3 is TGTGCCAGCAGCCTGGGACTAATTTCTTACAATGAGCAGTTCTTC. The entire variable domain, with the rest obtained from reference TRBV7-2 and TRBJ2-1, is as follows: GAGVSQSPSNKVTEKGKDVELRCDPISGHTALYWYRQSLGQGLEFLIYFQGNSAPDKSGLPSDRFSAERTGGSVSTLTIQRTQQEDSAVYLCASSLGLISYNEQFFGPGTRLTVL.

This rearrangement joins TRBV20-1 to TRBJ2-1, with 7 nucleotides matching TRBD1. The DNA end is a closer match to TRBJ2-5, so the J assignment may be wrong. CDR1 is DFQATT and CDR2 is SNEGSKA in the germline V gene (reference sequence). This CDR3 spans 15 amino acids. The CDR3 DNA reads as TGCAGTGCTAGAGAAGCGACAGGGACGGTGGAGACCCAGTACTTC. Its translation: CSAREATGTVETQYF.

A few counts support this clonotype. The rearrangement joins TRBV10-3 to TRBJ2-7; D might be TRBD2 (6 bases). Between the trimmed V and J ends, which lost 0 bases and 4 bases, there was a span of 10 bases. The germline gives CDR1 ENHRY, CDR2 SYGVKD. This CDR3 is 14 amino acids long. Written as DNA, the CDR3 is TGTGCCATCAGTGAGTCGATGACTAGGTACGAGCAGTACTTC. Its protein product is CAISESMTRYEQYF.

This CDR3 is CASSQRIGQDTEAFF. CDR3 nucleotide sequence: TGTGCCAGCAGCCAAAGAATTGGGCAGGACACTGAAGCTTTCTTT. This sequence joins TRBV14 and TRBJ1-1; the D is unclear. CDR1 SGHDN and CDR2 FVKESK come from the germline V gene. CDR3 length: 15 amino acids. The V gene lost 2 bases and the J gene lost 3 bases, with 13 bases spanning the gap.

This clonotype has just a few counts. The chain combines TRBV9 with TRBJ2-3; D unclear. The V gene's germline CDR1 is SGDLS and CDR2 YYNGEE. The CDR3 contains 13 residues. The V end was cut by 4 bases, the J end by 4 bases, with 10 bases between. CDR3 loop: CASSPQWSDTQYF. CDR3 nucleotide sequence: TGTGCCAGCAGCCCTCAATGGTCAGATACGCAGTATTTT.

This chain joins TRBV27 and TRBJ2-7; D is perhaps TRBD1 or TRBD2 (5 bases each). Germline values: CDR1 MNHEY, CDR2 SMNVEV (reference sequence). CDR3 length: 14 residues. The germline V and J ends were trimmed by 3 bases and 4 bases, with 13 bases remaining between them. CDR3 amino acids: CASSFHGTIYEQYF. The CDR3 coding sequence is TGTGCCAGCAGTTTTCATGGGACCATTTACGAGCAGTACTTC.

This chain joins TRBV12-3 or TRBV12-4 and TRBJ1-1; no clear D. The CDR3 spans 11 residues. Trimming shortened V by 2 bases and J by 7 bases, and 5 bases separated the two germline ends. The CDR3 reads CASSLLDEAFF. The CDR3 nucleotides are TGTGCCAGCAGTTTACTAGATGAAGCTTTCTTT.

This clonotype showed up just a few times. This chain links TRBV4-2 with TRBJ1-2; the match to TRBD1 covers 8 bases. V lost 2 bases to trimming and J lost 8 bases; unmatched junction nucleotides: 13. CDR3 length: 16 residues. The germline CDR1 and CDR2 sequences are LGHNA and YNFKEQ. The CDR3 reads CASSQHISGGPGGYTF. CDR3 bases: TGTGCCAGCAGCCAACACATATCAGGGGGCCCCGGGGGCTACACCTTC.

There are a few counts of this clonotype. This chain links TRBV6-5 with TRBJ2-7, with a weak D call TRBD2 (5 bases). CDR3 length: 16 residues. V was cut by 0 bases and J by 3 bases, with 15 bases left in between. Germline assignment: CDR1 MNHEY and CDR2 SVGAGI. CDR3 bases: TGTGCCAGCAGTTACTCTACGGGATCCGGGGACTACGAGCAGTACTTC. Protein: CASSYSTGSGDYEQYF.

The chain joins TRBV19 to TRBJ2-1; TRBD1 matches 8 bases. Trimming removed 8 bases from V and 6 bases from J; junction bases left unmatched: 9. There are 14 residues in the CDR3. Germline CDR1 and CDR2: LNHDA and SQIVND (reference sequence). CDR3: CASFDRGLSNEQFF. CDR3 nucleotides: TGTGCCAGTTTCGACAGGGGACTTTCCAATGAGCAGTTCTTC.

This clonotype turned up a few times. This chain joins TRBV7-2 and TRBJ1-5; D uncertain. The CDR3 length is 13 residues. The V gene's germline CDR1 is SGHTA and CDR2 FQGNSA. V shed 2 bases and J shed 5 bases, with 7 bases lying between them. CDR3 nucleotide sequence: TGTGCCAGCAGCTTATCCAGATATCAGCCCCAGCATTTT. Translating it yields CASSLSRYQPQHF.

CDR3 in DNA: TGTGCCAGCAGCCTACCGGGACAGGGGACCTACAATGAGCAGTTCTTC. Its translation is CASSLPGQGTYNEQFF. This chain uses TRBV5-5 with TRBJ2-1; 10 nucleotides match TRBD1. Trimming cost V 4 bases and J 2 bases; bases outside gene matches: 6. The CDR3 has 16 amino acids. Germline values: CDR1 SGHKS, CDR2 YYEKEE (reference sequence).

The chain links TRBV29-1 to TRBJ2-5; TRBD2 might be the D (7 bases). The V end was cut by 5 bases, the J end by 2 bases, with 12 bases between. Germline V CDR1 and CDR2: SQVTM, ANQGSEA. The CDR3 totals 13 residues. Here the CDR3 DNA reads TGCAGCGTTCCAAGGGGGGGACAAGAGACCCAGTACTTC. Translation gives CSVPRGGQETQYF.

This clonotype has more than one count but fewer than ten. In nucleotides, the CDR3 is TGTGCCAGCAGGGAAGCGGACCAAGAGACCCAGTACTTC. Its translation is CASREADQETQYF. The chain recombines TRBV12-3 or TRBV12-4 with TRBJ2-5; the D gene is possibly TRBD2 (5 bases). With 6 bases removed from V and 0 bases from J, the gap between germline ends came to 8 bases. The CDR3 is made up of 13 amino acids.

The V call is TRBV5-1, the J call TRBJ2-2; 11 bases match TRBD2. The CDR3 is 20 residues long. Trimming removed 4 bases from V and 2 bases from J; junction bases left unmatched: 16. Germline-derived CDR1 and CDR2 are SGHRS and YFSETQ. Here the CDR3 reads CASSGRPTSGTNINTGELFF. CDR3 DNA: TGCGCCAGCAGCGGCAGGCCGACTAGCGGGACCAATATAAACACCGGGGAGCTGTTTTTT.

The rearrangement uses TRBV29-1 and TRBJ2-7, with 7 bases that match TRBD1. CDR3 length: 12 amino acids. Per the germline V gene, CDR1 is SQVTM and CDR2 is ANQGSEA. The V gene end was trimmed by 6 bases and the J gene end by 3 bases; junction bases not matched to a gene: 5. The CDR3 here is CSVPGTDYEQYF. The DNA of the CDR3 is TGCAGCGTCCCCGGGACAGACTACGAGCAGTACTTC.

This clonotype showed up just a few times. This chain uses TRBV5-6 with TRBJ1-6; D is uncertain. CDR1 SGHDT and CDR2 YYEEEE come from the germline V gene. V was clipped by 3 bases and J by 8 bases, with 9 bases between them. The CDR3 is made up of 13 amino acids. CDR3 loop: CASSWKRDSPLHF. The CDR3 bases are TGTGCCAGCAGCTGGAAGAGGGATTCACCCCTCCACTTT.

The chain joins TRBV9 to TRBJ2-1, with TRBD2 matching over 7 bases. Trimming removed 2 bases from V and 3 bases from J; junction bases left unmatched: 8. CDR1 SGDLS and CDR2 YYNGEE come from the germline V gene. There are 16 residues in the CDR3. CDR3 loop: CASSVGPGLNYNEQFF. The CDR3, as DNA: TGTGCCAGCAGCGTGGGACCGGGACTAAACTACAATGAGCAGTTCTTC.

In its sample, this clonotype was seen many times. The CDR3 region has the DNA TGTGCCAGCGCGAAAGAGAATGAGCAGTTCTTC. Protein sequence: CASAKENEQFF. The chain is built from TRBV7-8 and TRBJ2-1, with D hard to call. V was shortened by 8 bases and J by 7 bases, with 9 bases between the two germline ends. The CDR3 length is 11 residues. Germline V gene data show CDR1 as SGHVS and CDR2 as FQNEAQ. Based on the CDR3 plus reference TRBV7-8 and TRBJ2-1, the full variable domain is GAGVSQSPRYKVAKRGQDVALRCDPISGHVSLFWYQQALGQGPEFLTYFQNEAQLDKSGLPSDRFFAERPEGSVSTLKIQRTQQEDSAVYLCASAKENEQFFGPGTRLTVL.

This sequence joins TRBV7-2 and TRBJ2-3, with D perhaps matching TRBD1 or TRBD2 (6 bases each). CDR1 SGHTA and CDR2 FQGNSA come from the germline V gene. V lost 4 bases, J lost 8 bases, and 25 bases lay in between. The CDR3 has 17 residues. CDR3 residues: CASSSPLRGVNVPTQYF. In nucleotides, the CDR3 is TGTGCCAGCAGCTCCCCCTTGAGGGGGGTTAACGTCCCTACGCAGTATTTT.

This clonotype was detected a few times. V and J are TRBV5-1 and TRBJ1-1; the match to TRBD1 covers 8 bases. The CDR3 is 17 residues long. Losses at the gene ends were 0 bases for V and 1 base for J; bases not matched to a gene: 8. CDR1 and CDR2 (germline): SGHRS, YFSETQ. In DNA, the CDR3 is TGCGCCAGCAGCTTGGCTGATTGGGGACAGGAGAACACTGAAGCTTTCTTT. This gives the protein CASSLADWGQENTEAFF.